The 20 T cell receptor beta chains in this list originate from one sample, sequenced in a study of cytotoxic CD8 clonotypes in ibrutinib-treated CLL. Assay: immunoSEQ multiplex PCR; the TCRdb copy retains only in-frame clones and omits some. The data show 150,000 to 200,000 clones, over 75% seen once. The material sequenced was PBMCs, taken at disease progression, from a patient treated with ibrutinib. The source of these receptors is a human donor with chronic lymphocytic leukemia.

The chain links TRBV7-9 to TRBJ2-1; TRBD1 might be the D (6 bases). Germline V gives CDR1 SEHNR, CDR2 FQNEAQ (reference sequence). V lost 3 bases, J lost 6 bases, and 15 bases lay in between. The CDR3 contains 15 residues. DNA for the CDR3: TGTGCCAGCAGCTTTACAGGGTCTTTGGGCAATGAGCAGTTCTTC. It codes for CASSFTGSLGNEQFF. The entire variable domain, with the rest obtained from reference TRBV7-9 and TRBJ2-1, is as follows: DTGVSQNPRHKITKRGQNVTFRCDPISEHNRLYWYRQTLGQGPEFLTYFQNEAQLEKSRLLSDRFSAERPKGSFSTLEIQRTEQGDSAMYLCASSFTGSLGNEQFFGPGTRLTVL.

The genes are TRBV7-8 and TRBJ2-7; no reliable D call. Germline V gene data show CDR1 as SGHVS and CDR2 as FQNEAQ. The CDR3 covers 12 residues. Trimming pared 1 base from V and 5 bases from J, leaving 6 bases between. The CDR3 is CASSLESDEQYF. The CDR3 region has the DNA TGTGCCAGCAGCTTAGAAAGTGACGAGCAGTACTTC.

The chain joins TRBV27 to TRBJ2-1; 9 bases line up with TRBD1. The CDR3 has 14 amino acids. CDR1 and CDR2 (germline): MNHEY, SMNVEV (reference sequence). The V segment lost 7 bases and the J segment 7 bases; nucleotides outside the gene matches: 8. In DNA, the CDR3 is TGTGCCAGCACTACAGGGGGCGCGGAGAATGAGCAGTTCTTC. Its protein is CASTTGGAENEQFF.

The V call is TRBV10-1, the J call TRBJ1-4, with D tentatively TRBD1 (6 bases). V was cut by 6 bases and J by 5 bases, with 16 bases left in between. The germline gives CDR1 WNHNN, CDR2 SYGVQD (reference sequence). This CDR3 contains 15 residues. The CDR3 is CASRGRQARNEKLFF. DNA of the CDR3: TGCGCCAGCAGGGGAAGACAGGCGAGGAATGAAAAACTGTTTTTT.

Only one count was recorded for this clone. The chain links TRBV21-1 to TRBJ1-5. TRBV21-1 is tagged as a pseudogene. The CDR3 is made up of 17 amino acids. The CDR3: CASSKVSGGHGNQPQHF. The CDR3 bases are TGTGCCAGCAGCAAAGTTTCGGGGGGCCACGGCAATCAGCCCCAGCATTTT.

The chain is built from TRBV29-1 and TRBJ1-1; TRBD1 might be the D (5 bases). V lost 0 bases and J lost 3, with 14 bases in between. CDR3 length equals 15 residues. Germline lookup yields CDR1 SQVTM and CDR2 ANQGSEA. CDR3: CSVEDFPRGHTEAFF. The CDR3 DNA follows: TGCAGCGTTGAAGACTTCCCGCGGGGACACACTGAAGCTTTCTTT.

The rearrangement uses TRBV29-1 and TRBJ1-1, with a tentative D call TRBD1 (5 bases). Germline CDR1 SQVTM, CDR2 ANQGSEA. Trimming removed 6 bases at V and 1 base at J, with 9 bases between. CDR3 size: 12 residues. The CDR3 coding sequence is TGCAGCGTAGGACACACGAACACTGAAGCTTTCTTT. This gives the protein CSVGHTNTEAFF.

The chain combines TRBV5-1 with TRBJ1-2, with 7 bases aligning to TRBD1. The V gene end was trimmed by 2 bases and the J gene end by 8 bases; junction bases not matched to a gene: 12. Germline V CDR1 and CDR2: SGHRS, YFSETQ. CDR3 size: 15 residues. The CDR3 nucleotides read TGCGCCAGCAGCTTCACCGGGACAGCGGTGATGGGCTACACCTTC. It is translated as CASSFTGTAVMGYTF. Looking up the rest from reference TRBV5-1 and TRBJ1-2 gives the full variable domain: KAGVTQTPRYLIKTRGQQVTLSCSPISGHRSVSWYQQTPGQGLQFLFEYFSETQRNKGNFPGRFSGRQFSNSRSEMNVSTLELGDSALYLCASSFTGTAVMGYTFGSGTRLTVV.

This chain uses TRBV19 with TRBJ2-7; TRBD2 aligns across 11 bases. The CDR3 contains 15 residues. The germline gives CDR1 LNHDA, CDR2 SQIVND (reference sequence). With V trimmed by 5 bases and J by 3 bases, 6 bases remained unmatched. The CDR3 bases are TGTGCCAGTAGTGGTCTAGCGGGAGGAAACTACGAGCAGTACTTC. Amino acid sequence: CASSGLAGGNYEQYF.

The rearrangement uses TRBV4-1 and TRBJ2-7; 7 bases agree with TRBD1. This CDR3 region has 16 residues. With V trimmed by 3 bases and J by 4 bases, 12 bases remained unmatched. The germline V gene has CDR1 MGHRA and CDR2 YSYEKL. CDR3 amino acids: CASSQEAPGQQYEQYF. The CDR3, as DNA: TGCGCCAGCAGCCAGGAGGCCCCGGGACAGCAATACGAGCAGTACTTC.

V usage is TRBV5-6 and J usage is TRBJ1-1, with a tentative D call TRBD1 (6 bases). The V end lost 3 bases, the J end lost 4 bases, and 16 bases lay between the germline ends. The germline CDR1 and CDR2 sequences are SGHDT and YYEEEE. The CDR3 is 15 residues long. The CDR3 nucleotides read TGTGCCAGCAGCTCCGGGGGCCTCGGGGGCACTGAAGCTTTCTTT. Its translation is CASSSGGLGGTEAFF.

The chain carries TRBV10-1 and TRBJ1-3, with 9 bases identical to TRBD1. CDR3 length: 15 amino acids. V gave up 5 bases and J gave up 1 base; unmatched junction bases: 3. Germline CDR1 and CDR2: WNHNN and SYGVQD (reference sequence). This CDR3 reads CASSRTGDSGNTIYF. Written as DNA, the CDR3 is TGCGCCAGCAGTAGGACAGGGGATTCTGGAAACACCATATATTTT.

The DNA for the CDR3 is TGTGCCAGCAGCCCAGCTGCAGGGAATGAGCAGTTCTTC. It specifies CASSPAAGNEQFF. The chain has TRBV9 and TRBJ2-1; D is perhaps TRBD1 (5 bases). V was pared by 4 bases and J by 7 bases, with 12 bases between. This CDR3 region has 13 residues. Germline CDR1 is SGDLS and CDR2 is YYNGEE.

J is TRBJ2-3 and V is TRBV18; TRBD1 is a possible D gene (5 bases). The germline CDR1 and CDR2 sequences are KGHSH and LQKENI. The ends were cut back, 2 bases at V and 0 bases at J, with 12 bases in the middle. CDR3 size: 16 residues. CDR3 region: CASSPRSPGSTDTQYF. The CDR3 DNA reads TGTGCCAGCTCACCAAGAAGTCCAGGGAGCACAGATACGCAGTATTTT.

This clone has a handful of counts. The chain employs TRBV7-9 and TRBJ2-7; no reliable D call. Trimming removed 7 bases from V and 5 bases from J, with 12 bases in between. The CDR3 covers 12 residues. Germline CDR1 SEHNR, CDR2 FQNEAQ (reference sequence). The CDR3 is CASTPMADEQYF. CDR3 bases: TGTGCCAGCACCCCGATGGCAGACGAGCAGTACTTC.

V and J are TRBV6-5 and TRBJ2-6, with D uncertain. Germline values: CDR1 MNHEY, CDR2 SVGAGI. This CDR3 region has 10 residues. V shed 3 bases and J shed 10 bases, with 1 base lying between them. The CDR3, as DNA: TGTGCCAGCAGTTATAACGTCCTGACTTTC. This sequence encodes CASSYNVLTF.

CDR3 coding DNA: TGCAGCGTCCCGGCCTTAGGACAGAACTCTGGAAACACCATATATTTT. Its protein product is CSVPALGQNSGNTIYF. J is TRBJ1-3 and V is TRBV29-1; D may be TRBD1 (6 bases). Trimming removed 6 bases at V and 0 bases at J, with 18 bases between. CDR3 length: 16 amino acids. Germline V CDR1 and CDR2: SQVTM, ANQGSEA.

This chain uses TRBV30 with TRBJ2-2; D is ambiguous. Germline assignment: CDR1 GTSNPN and CDR2 SVGIG (reference sequence). V lost 0 bases to trimming and J lost 3 bases, with 5 bases between them. The CDR3 spans 13 residues. CDR3 region: CAWSVTDTGELFF. The CDR3 nucleotides read TGTGCCTGGAGTGTGACTGACACCGGGGAGCTGTTTTTT.

The chain couples TRBV5-5 to TRBJ1-1, with D maybe TRBD1 (6 bases). In germline, CDR1 is SGHKS, CDR2 YYEKEE (reference sequence). CDR3 length: 15 residues. Trimming stripped 1 base from V and 5 bases from J, with 15 bases between. CDR3 sequence (DNA): TGTGCCAGCAGCTTGACGGGGGCGCAGAGTACTGAAGCTTTCTTT. Protein sequence: CASSLTGAQSTEAFF.

The count of this clone is one. The chain is built from TRBV11-3 and TRBJ1-1; possible D gene TRBD1, 6 bases. The CDR3 consists of 14 residues. The V gene lost 5 bases and the J gene lost 1 base, with 11 bases spanning the gap. The germline gives CDR1 SGHNT, CDR2 YENEEA. This CDR3 reads CASSPQGTNTEAFF. As DNA, the CDR3 is TGTGCCAGCAGCCCGCAGGGGACGAACACTGAAGCTTTCTTT. The variable domain in full, completed from reference TRBV11-3 and TRBJ1-1, reads EAGVVQSPRYKIIEKKQPVAFWCNPISGHNTLYWYLQNLGQGPELLIRYENEEAVDDSQLPKDRFSAERLKGVDSTLKIQPAELGDSAVYLCASSPQGTNTEAFFGQGTRLTVV.